This TCR beta chain was documented in a study of control samples from healthy donors and cancer patients. Here immunoSEQ multiplex PCR was the method, and the copy in TCRdb shows in-frame clones only, minus some. The sample yields approximately 100,000 clones, approximately 90% seen once. The CDR3 is made up of 15 amino acids. The V end was cut by 2 bases, the J end by 3 bases, with 13 bases between. Germline V CDR1 and CDR2: MNHEY, SVGAGI. J is TRBJ2-5 and V is TRBV6-5; the D gene is possibly TRBD1 (5 bases). This receptor was identified in a man aged 55 to 69 with lung cancer. The sample was PBMCs. This CDR3 is CASSYVGIGEETQYF. The CDR3 DNA reads TGTGCCAGCAGTTACGTAGGAATAGGGGAAGAGACCCAGTACTTC.